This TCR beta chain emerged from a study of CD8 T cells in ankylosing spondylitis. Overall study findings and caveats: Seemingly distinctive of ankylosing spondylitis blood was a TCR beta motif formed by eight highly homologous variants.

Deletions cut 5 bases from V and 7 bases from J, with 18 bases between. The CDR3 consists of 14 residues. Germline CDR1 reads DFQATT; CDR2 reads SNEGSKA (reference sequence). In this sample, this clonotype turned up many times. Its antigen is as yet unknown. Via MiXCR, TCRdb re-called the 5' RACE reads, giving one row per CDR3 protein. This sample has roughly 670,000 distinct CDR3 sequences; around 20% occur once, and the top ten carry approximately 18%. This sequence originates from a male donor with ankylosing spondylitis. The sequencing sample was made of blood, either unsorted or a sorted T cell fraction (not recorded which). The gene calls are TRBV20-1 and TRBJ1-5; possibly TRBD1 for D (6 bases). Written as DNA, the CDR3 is TGCAGTGCTCTGGGGGCAGGGCTTTCACAGCCCCAGCATTTT. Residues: CSALGAGLSQPQHF.